The 18 T cell receptor beta chains in this list originate from one sample, sequenced in a study of blood T cell repertoires in COVID-19. Only in-frame clones appear in the TCRdb table, and some are missing; sequencing was by immunoSEQ multiplex PCR. The data show 250,000 to 350,000 clones, with around 86% seen just once and 2.5% to 3.5% held by the top ten. Sequencing was carried out using peripheral blood. The receptors stem from a woman aged 25 to 39 with active or convalescent COVID-19.

In nucleotides, the CDR3 is TGTGCCAGCAGTTACAACGGGGGGGTCGAGCAGTACTTC. This translates into CASSYNGGVEQYF. The gene calls are TRBV6-5 and TRBJ2-7; 8 nucleotides line up with TRBD2. V lost 2 bases to trimming and J lost 6 bases; unmatched junction nucleotides: 3. In germline, CDR1 is MNHEY, CDR2 SVGAGI. This CDR3 is built from 13 residues.

This chain joins TRBV18 and TRBJ2-1; the match to TRBD2 covers 14 bases. The trim removed 0 bases at V and 5 bases at J, leaving 3 bases unmatched. CDR3 length equals 17 residues. Germline loops: CDR1 KGHSH, CDR2 LQKENI. The CDR3 loop is CASSPPGLAGVDNEQFF. The CDR3 DNA follows: TGTGCCAGCTCACCACCGGGACTAGCGGGGGTTGACAATGAGCAGTTCTTC.

This clone was recorded once. This sequence joins TRBV5-3 and TRBJ2-7; TRBD2 might be the D (5 bases). TRBV5-3 is an ORF; its function is uncertain. The CDR3 spans 13 residues. V shed 4 bases and J shed 6 bases, with 14 bases lying between them. CDR3 coding DNA: TGTGCCAGAAGCCCAGCTAGCTCTGGCGAGCAGTACTTC. It translates to CARSPASSGEQYF.

This chain connects TRBV18 to TRBJ1-3, with D maybe TRBD1 (5 bases). Germline loops: CDR1 KGHSH, CDR2 LQKENI. The CDR3 is 16 amino acids. V was clipped by 3 bases and J by 0 bases, with 12 bases between them. CDR3 DNA sequence: TGTGCCAGCTCACCTCAGGGTCCAGCCTCTGGAAACACCATATATTTT. Amino acids: CASSPQGPASGNTIYF.

V is TRBV5-6 and J is TRBJ1-6; possible D gene TRBD1, 5 bases. The CDR3 is 17 residues long. V was cut by 1 base and J by 4 bases, with 15 bases left in between. Germline V gives CDR1 SGHDT, CDR2 YYEEEE. In nucleotides, the CDR3 is TGTGCCAGCAGCTTGTTCCGGGAGGGGAAATATAATTCACCCCTCCACTTT. This codes for CASSLFREGKYNSPLHF.

V and J are TRBV29-1 and TRBJ1-2; 11 nucleotides agree with TRBD1. Germline loops: CDR1 SQVTM, CDR2 ANQGSEA. This CDR3 comprises 13 residues. V shed 6 bases and J 7 bases; nucleotides not matched to a gene: 7. CDR3 DNA sequence: TGCAGCGTAGCCGGGACAGGGGGTCTTGGCTACACCTTC. Its protein is CSVAGTGGLGYTF.

The CDR3 sequence is CSVEKVAGAPTYF. CDR3 bases: TGCAGCGTTGAGAAGGTAGCGGGGGCCCCCACATACTTC. The chain couples TRBV29-1 to TRBJ2-5; TRBD2 matches at 9 bases. Germline CDR1 SQVTM, CDR2 ANQGSEA. The J segment lost 14 bases and the V segment lost 3 bases, leaving 13 bases of the junction unmatched. CDR3 length: 13 amino acids.

The V and J genes are TRBV2 and TRBJ2-1; 7 positions match TRBD2. Trimming cost V 5 bases and J 9 bases; bases outside gene matches: 7. The CDR3 runs to 13 residues. Per germline, CDR1 SNHLY and CDR2 FYNNEI. The CDR3 sequence: CASSLGTTGEQFF. The DNA for the CDR3 is TGTGCCAGCAGTCTCGGGACTACGGGTGAGCAGTTCTTC.

The chain joins TRBV30 to TRBJ1-4; D unclear. Trimming cost V 4 bases and J 4 bases, with 7 bases left between them. CDR1 is GTSNPN and CDR2 is SVGIG in the germline V gene (reference sequence). The CDR3 runs to 12 residues. The CDR3 nucleotides read TGTGCCTGGAACAGCGGTAATGAAAAACTGTTTTTT. Translated, it gives CAWNSGNEKLFF.

This chain links TRBV30 with TRBJ1-4, with unresolved D. V dropped 1 base and J dropped 4 bases, with 7 bases sitting between them. Germline lookup yields CDR1 GTSNPN and CDR2 SVGIG (reference sequence). This CDR3 comprises 13 residues. The CDR3 region has the DNA TGTGCCTGGAGTGCTCAGTTTAATGAAAAACTGTTTTTT. Amino acid sequence: CAWSAQFNEKLFF. The full variable domain, completed using reference TRBV30 and TRBJ1-4, is SQTIHQWPATLVQPVGSPLSLECTVEGTSNPNLYWYRQAAGRGLQLLFYSVGIGQISSEVPQNLSASRPQDRQFILSSKKLLLSDSGFYLCAWSAQFNEKLFFGSGTQLSVL.

This chain joins TRBV30 and TRBJ2-2; TRBD1 aligns across 7 bases. The trim removed 3 bases at V and 7 bases at J, leaving 8 bases unmatched. Germline CDR1 reads GTSNPN; CDR2 reads SVGIG (reference sequence). The CDR3 has 14 residues. CDR3 loop: CAWSARGYGGELFF. The CDR3 DNA sequence: TGTGCCTGGAGCGCCAGGGGGTACGGCGGGGAGCTGTTTTTT.

This chain joins TRBV7-3 and TRBJ2-6, with D tentatively TRBD1 (6 bases). V dropped 2 bases and J dropped 2 bases, with 7 bases sitting between them. There are 15 residues in the CDR3. In germline, CDR1 is SGHTA, CDR2 FQGTGA. The CDR3 protein is CASSLWGPGANVLTF. In DNA form, the CDR3 reads TGTGCCAGCAGCTTATGGGGGCCTGGGGCCAACGTCCTGACTTTC.

The chain combines TRBV6-5 with TRBJ2-1, with a possible D match to TRBD1 (6 bases). This CDR3 spans 12 amino acids. The germline CDR1 and CDR2 sequences are MNHEY and SVGAGI. This CDR3 is CESGTNYNEQFF. The CDR3 bases are TGTGAATCCGGGACAAACTACAATGAGCAGTTCTTC.

The gene calls are TRBV27 and TRBJ2-7; possible D gene TRBD2, 6 bases. V lost 4 bases, J lost 3 bases, and 13 bases lay in between. CDR1 and CDR2 (germline): MNHEY, SMNVEV (reference sequence). The CDR3 loop spans 14 amino acids. CDR3 sequence reads: CASSSEGYSYEQYF. In DNA form, the CDR3 reads TGTGCCAGCAGTTCGGAGGGTTACAGCTACGAGCAGTACTTC.

The chain uses TRBV6-5 and TRBJ2-5; 11 positions match TRBD2. The V segment lost 5 bases and the J segment 5 bases; nucleotides outside the gene matches: 7. Germline CDR1 and CDR2: MNHEY and SVGAGI. The CDR3 totals 15 residues. CDR3 sequence: CASSPLAGGPETQYF. The CDR3 DNA is TGTGCCAGCAGTCCCTTAGCGGGGGGGCCTGAGACCCAGTACTTC.

The chain is built from TRBV27 and TRBJ2-3, with 11 bases that match TRBD2. The germline gives CDR1 MNHEY, CDR2 SMNVEV (reference sequence). The CDR3 is made up of 16 amino acids. The V segment lost 5 bases and the J segment 0 bases; nucleotides outside the gene matches: 4. The CDR3, as DNA: TGTGCCAGCAGTCTCCGACTAGCGGGGAGCACAGATACGCAGTATTTT. It is translated as CASSLRLAGSTDTQYF.

V usage is TRBV7-2 and J usage is TRBJ1-4; D possibly corresponds to TRBD1 (5 bases). Per the germline V gene, CDR1 is SGHTA and CDR2 is FQGNSA. This CDR3 has 12 residues. V lost 2 bases, J lost 8 bases, and 6 bases lay in between. For the CDR3, the DNA is TGTGCCAGCAGCTTATGGGGCGAAAAACTGTTTTTT. This codes for CASSLWGEKLFF.

DNA of the CDR3: TGCGCCAGCAGTCCTAGCGGGACTCGGAGCTCCTACAATGAGCAGTTCTTC. Translated, it gives CASSPSGTRSSYNEQFF. The rearrangement uses TRBV5-1 and TRBJ2-1; TRBD2 matches 9 bases. V lost 5 bases and J lost 0; bases outside the gene matches: 9. CDR3 length: 17 amino acids. Germline CDR1 and CDR2: SGHRS and YFSETQ.